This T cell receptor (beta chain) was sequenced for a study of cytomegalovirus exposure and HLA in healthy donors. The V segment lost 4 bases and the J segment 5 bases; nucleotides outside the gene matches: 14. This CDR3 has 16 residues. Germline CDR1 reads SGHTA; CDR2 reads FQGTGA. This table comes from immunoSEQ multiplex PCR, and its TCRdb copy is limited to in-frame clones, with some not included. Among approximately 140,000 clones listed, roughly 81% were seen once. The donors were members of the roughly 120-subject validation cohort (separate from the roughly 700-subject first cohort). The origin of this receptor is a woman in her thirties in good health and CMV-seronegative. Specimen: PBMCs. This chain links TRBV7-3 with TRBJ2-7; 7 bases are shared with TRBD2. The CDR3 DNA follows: TGTGCCAGCAGCTCCTCCGGGGGGACGTCTGCACACGAGCAGTACTTC. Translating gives CASSSSGGTSAHEQYF.